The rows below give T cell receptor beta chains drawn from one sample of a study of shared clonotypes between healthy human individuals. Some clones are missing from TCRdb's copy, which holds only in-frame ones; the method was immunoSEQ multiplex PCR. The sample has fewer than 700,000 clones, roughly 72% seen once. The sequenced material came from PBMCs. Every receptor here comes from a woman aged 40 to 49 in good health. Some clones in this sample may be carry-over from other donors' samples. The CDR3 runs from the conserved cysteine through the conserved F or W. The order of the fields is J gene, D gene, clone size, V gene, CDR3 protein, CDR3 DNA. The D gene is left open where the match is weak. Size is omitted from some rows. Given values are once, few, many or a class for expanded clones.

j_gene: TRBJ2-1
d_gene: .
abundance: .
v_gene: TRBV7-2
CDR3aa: CASSSPGADNEQFF
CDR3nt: TGTGCCAGCAGCTCCCCCGGGGCGGACAATGAGCAGTTCTTC

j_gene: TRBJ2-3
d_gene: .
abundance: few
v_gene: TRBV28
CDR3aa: CATTRDPPKNTQYF
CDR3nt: TGTGCCACCACCCGGGACCCACCAAAGAATACGCAGTATTTT

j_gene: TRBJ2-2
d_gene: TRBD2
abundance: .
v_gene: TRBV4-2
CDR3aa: CASSQGLAGSDGELFF
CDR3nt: TGTGCCAGCAGCCAGGGACTAGCGGGAAGTGACGGGGAGCTGTTTTTT

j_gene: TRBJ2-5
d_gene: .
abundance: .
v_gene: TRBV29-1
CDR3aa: CSAAKSGWMDPFGETQYF
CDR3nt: TGCAGCGCAGCCAAGTCAGGCTGGATGGACCCGTTTGGGGAGACCCAGTACTTC

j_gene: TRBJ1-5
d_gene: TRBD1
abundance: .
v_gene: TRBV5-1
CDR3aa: CASSPGTGGGQPQHF
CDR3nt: TGCGCCAGCAGCCCTGGGACAGGGGGCGGTCAGCCCCAGCATTTT

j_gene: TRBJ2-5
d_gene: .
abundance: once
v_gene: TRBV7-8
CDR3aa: CASSSEPVETQYF
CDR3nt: TGTGCCAGCAGCTCAGAGCCCGTAGAGACCCAGTACTTC

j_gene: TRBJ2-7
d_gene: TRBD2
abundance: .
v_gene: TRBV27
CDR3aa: CASSPLPGLAYKQYF
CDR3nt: TGTGCCAGCAGTCCATTGCCGGGACTAGCGTATAAGCAGTACTTC

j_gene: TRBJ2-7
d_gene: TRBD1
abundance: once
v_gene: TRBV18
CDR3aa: CASSPDRGSEQYF
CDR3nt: TGTGCCAGCTCACCGGACAGGGGTTCCGAGCAGTACTTC

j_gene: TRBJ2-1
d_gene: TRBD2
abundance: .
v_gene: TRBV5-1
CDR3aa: CASSTGTSGYNEQFF
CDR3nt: TGCGCCAGCAGTACCGGGACTAGCGGGTACAATGAGCAGTTCTTC

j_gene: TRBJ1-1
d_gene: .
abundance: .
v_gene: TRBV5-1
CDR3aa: CASSLLTGNTEAFF
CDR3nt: TGCGCCAGCAGCTTGCTAACAGGGAACACTGAAGCTTTCTTT

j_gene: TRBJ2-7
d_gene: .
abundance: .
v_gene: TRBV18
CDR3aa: CASSPRRGQTYEQYF
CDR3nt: TGTGCCAGCTCACCACGGCGGGGACAGACCTACGAGCAGTACTTC

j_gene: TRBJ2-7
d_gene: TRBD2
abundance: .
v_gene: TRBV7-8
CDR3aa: CASSFGLAGVISYEQYF
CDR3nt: TGTGCCAGCAGCTTCGGACTAGCGGGAGTAATCTCCTACGAGCAGTACTTC

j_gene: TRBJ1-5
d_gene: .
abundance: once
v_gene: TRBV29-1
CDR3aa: CSALTGYSNQPQHF
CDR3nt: TGCAGCGCCCTTACAGGGTATAGCAATCAGCCCCAGCATTTT

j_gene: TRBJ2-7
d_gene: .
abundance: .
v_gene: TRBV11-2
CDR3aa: CASSLRAGGEQYF
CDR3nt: TGTGCCAGCAGCTTACGGGCGGGCGGCGAGCAGTACTTC

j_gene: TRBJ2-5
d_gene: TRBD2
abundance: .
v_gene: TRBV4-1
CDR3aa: CASSHPGLAGGPGQETQYF
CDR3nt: TGCGCCAGCAGCCACCCGGGACTAGCGGGAGGCCCAGGGCAAGAGACCCAGTACTTC

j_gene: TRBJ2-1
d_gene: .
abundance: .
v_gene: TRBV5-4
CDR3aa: CASSPTGKYNEQFF
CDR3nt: TGTGCCAGCAGCCCCACAGGGAAATACAATGAGCAGTTCTTC